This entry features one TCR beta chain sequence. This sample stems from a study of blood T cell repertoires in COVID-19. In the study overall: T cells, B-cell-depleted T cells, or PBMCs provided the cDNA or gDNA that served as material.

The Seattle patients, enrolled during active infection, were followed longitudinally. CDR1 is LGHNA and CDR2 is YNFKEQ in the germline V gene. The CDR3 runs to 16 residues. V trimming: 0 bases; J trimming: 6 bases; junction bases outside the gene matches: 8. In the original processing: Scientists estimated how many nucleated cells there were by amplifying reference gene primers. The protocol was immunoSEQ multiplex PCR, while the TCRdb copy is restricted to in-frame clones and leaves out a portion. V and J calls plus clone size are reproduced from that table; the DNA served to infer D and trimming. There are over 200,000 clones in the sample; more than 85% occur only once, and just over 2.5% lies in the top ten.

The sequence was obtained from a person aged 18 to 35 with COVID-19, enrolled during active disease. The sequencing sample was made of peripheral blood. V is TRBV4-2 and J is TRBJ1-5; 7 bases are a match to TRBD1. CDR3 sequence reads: CASSQETSRGSQPQHF. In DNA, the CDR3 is TGTGCCAGCAGCCAAGAAACGTCCAGGGGGAGTCAGCCCCAGCATTTT.